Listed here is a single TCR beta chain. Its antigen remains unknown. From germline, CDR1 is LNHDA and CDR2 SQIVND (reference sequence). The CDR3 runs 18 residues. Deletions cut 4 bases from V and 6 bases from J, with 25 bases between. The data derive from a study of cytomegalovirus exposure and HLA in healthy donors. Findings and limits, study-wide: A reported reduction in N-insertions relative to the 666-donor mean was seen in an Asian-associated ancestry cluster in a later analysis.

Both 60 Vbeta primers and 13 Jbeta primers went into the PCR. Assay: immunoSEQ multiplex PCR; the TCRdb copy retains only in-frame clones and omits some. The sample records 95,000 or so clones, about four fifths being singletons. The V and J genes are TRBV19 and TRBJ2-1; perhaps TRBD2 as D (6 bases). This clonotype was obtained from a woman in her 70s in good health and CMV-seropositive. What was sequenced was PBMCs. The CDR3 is CASSTPQTREGNRNEQFF. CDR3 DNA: TGTGCCAGTAGTACCCCCCAGACTAGAGAGGGGAACCGCAATGAGCAGTTCTTC.